One and the same sample provided the 30 T cell receptor beta chains below, sequenced in a study of blood T cell repertoires in COVID-19. Assay: immunoSEQ multiplex PCR; the TCRdb copy retains only in-frame clones and omits some. The sample carries roughly 130,000 clones, roughly 83% recorded once. Sequenced sample: peripheral blood. Receptors were obtained from a woman aged 30 to 39 who had recovered from COVID-19.

The chain has TRBV5-1 and TRBJ1-1, with unresolved D. V lost 4 bases, J lost 2 bases, and 12 bases lay in between. The CDR3 totals 14 residues. CDR1 and CDR2 (germline): SGHRS, YFSETQ. CDR3 residues: CASSLLTVNTEAFF. In nucleotides, the CDR3 is TGCGCCAGCAGCCTACTTACTGTTAACACTGAAGCTTTCTTT.

The chain employs TRBV6-5 and TRBJ1-6, with a weak D call TRBD1 (6 bases). Germline V lookup: CDR1 MNHEY, CDR2 SVGAGI. Trimming cost V 0 bases and J 9 bases, with 12 bases left between them. This CDR3 has 15 residues. CDR3 sequence reads: CASSYSSDRSSPLHF. The CDR3, as DNA: TGTGCCAGCAGTTACTCGTCCGACAGGAGTTCACCCCTCCACTTT.

The rearrangement joins TRBV6-6 to TRBJ1-5; 10 nucleotides line up with TRBD1. Trimming at V came to 6 bases and at J to 4 bases, leaving 3 bases not matched to a gene. Germline-derived CDR1 and CDR2 are MNHNY and SVGAGI (reference sequence). This CDR3 has 14 amino acids. CDR3 sequence: CASREDRGNQPQHF. In DNA form, the CDR3 reads TGTGCCAGCAGAGAGGACAGGGGGAATCAGCCCCAGCATTTT.

The chain couples TRBV12-5 to TRBJ2-5, with 8 bases that match TRBD1. CDR3 size: 17 residues. Trimming at V came to 1 base and at J to 5 bases, leaving 12 bases not matched to a gene. Germline values: CDR1 LGHNT, CDR2 FRNRAP. CDR3 loop: CASGLAVTQGGPETQYF. CDR3 DNA sequence: TGTGCTAGTGGTTTGGCGGTCACACAGGGGGGCCCGGAGACCCAGTACTTC.

The chain recombines TRBV27 with TRBJ1-1; unclear D gene. The CDR3 covers 14 residues. V was clipped by 3 bases and J by 0 bases, with 8 bases between them. Germline values: CDR1 MNHEY, CDR2 SMNVEV (reference sequence). The CDR3 region has the DNA TGTGCCAGCAGTTTGGGAGGGTTGAACACTGAAGCTTTCTTT. Translated: CASSLGGLNTEAFF.

The J gene is TRBJ2-3, the V gene TRBV6-5; 13 nucleotides match TRBD2. The CDR3 is made up of 15 amino acids. Trimming cost V 8 bases and J 6 bases; bases outside gene matches: 8. Per germline, CDR1 MNHEY and CDR2 SVGAGI. CDR3 in amino acids: CASSLTSGGADTQYF. CDR3 in DNA: TGTGCCAGCTCCCTAACTAGCGGGGGGGCCGATACGCAGTATTTT.

The chain recombines TRBV18 with TRBJ2-5; 7 bases align to TRBD1. V lost 3 bases and J lost 5; bases outside the gene matches: 6. In germline, CDR1 is KGHSH, CDR2 LQKENI. The length of the CDR3 is 14 residues. The CDR3 loop reads CASSPRQGDETQYF. In nucleotides, the CDR3 is TGTGCCAGCTCACCGAGACAGGGCGATGAGACCCAGTACTTC.

The chain employs TRBV2 and TRBJ2-7; no clear D gene. This CDR3 is 14 amino acids long. Per germline, CDR1 SNHLY and CDR2 FYNNEI. V lost 2 bases and J 4 bases, leaving 12 bases between the germline ends. The CDR3 reads CASSELPRLYEQYF. The CDR3 DNA reads TGTGCCAGCAGTGAACTTCCCCGCCTATACGAGCAGTACTTC. Drawing the rest from reference TRBV2 and TRBJ2-7, the complete variable domain is EPEVTQTPSHQVTQMGQEVILRCVPISNHLYFYWYRQILGQKVEFLVSFYNNEISEKSEIFDDQFSVERPDGSNFTLKIRSTKLEDSAMYFCASSELPRLYEQYFGPGTRLTVT.

The rearrangement joins TRBV12-3 or TRBV12-4 to TRBJ2-2; D is undetermined. This CDR3 spans 12 amino acids. The germline V and J ends were trimmed by 3 bases and 6 bases, with 5 bases remaining between them. The CDR3 DNA reads as TGTGCCAGCAGTTTGACACCCGGGGAGCTGTTTTTT. Protein sequence: CASSLTPGELFF.

This chain links TRBV2 with TRBJ1-2; a weak D match, TRBD1 (6 bases). V dropped 7 bases and J dropped 5 bases, with 17 bases sitting between them. Germline V lookup: CDR1 SNHLY, CDR2 FYNNEI. There are 14 residues in the CDR3. Written as DNA, the CDR3 is TGTGCCAGCACCGAGGGGGGGACTTGGTATGGCTACACCTTC. This sequence encodes CASTEGGTWYGYTF.

The genes are TRBV6-2 or TRBV6-3 and TRBJ2-5, with 9 nucleotides matching TRBD1. The CDR3 sequence is 16 residues long. Germline values: CDR1 MNHEY, CDR2 SVGEGT. Germline trimming cut 6 bases from V and 5 bases from J; bases unmatched to any gene: 13. The CDR3, as DNA: TGTGCCAGCAGCCGGGACAGGGCTAATGGCAGGGAGACCCAGTACTTC. As protein: CASSRDRANGRETQYF.

The CDR3 is CASRGANIIQYF. CDR3 DNA sequence: TGTGCCAGCAGGGGGGCCAATATCATTCAGTACTTC. This rearrangement joins TRBV2 to TRBJ2-4, with a possible D match to TRBD1 (6 bases). There are 12 residues in the CDR3. The germline V gene encodes CDR1 SNHLY and CDR2 FYNNEI. Trimming cost V 6 bases and J 9 bases, with 12 bases left between them.

This sequence joins TRBV3-1 (or the pseudogene TRBV3-2) and TRBJ1-1; perhaps TRBD1 as D (6 bases). The CDR3 totals 16 residues. Germline V gives CDR1 LGHDT, CDR2 YNNKEL (reference sequence). Between the trimmed V and J ends, which lost 0 bases and 0 bases, there was a span of 11 bases. This CDR3 reads CASSQDFGTMNTEAFF. In DNA, the CDR3 is TGTGCCAGCAGCCAAGATTTTGGGACAATGAACACTGAAGCTTTCTTT.

The CDR3 loop is CASSQSGLALGNEQFF. The CDR3 DNA reads as TGTGCCAGCAGCCAGTCGGGACTAGCTCTGGGGAATGAGCAGTTCTTC. The chain joins TRBV3-1 (or the pseudogene TRBV3-2) to TRBJ2-1; 9 bases align to TRBD2. Germline CDR1 and CDR2: LGHDT and YNNKEL (reference sequence). The CDR3 length is 16 residues. V shed 3 bases and J 7 bases; nucleotides not matched to a gene: 10.

The chain employs TRBV3-1 (or the pseudogene TRBV3-2) and TRBJ2-3; the match to TRBD1 covers 10 bases. From germline, CDR1 is LGHDT and CDR2 YNNKEL (reference sequence). After removal of 7 bases from V and 4 bases from J, the junction contained 5 bases not matched to a gene. This CDR3 contains 14 residues. The CDR3 bases are TGTGCCAGCACCCAGACAGGGGGCCCAGATACGCAGTATTTT. Its protein is CASTQTGGPDTQYF.

The chain combines TRBV14 with TRBJ1-1; weak D call: TRBD1 (6 bases). The germline gives CDR1 SGHDN, CDR2 FVKESK. CDR3 size: 15 residues. Trimming stripped 0 bases from V and 1 base from J, with 9 bases between. CDR3 sequence: CASSQDTGPNTEAFF. The CDR3 DNA reads as TGTGCCAGCAGCCAAGATACAGGGCCGAACACTGAAGCTTTCTTT.

The chain combines TRBV5-1 with TRBJ2-1; 7 nucleotides line up with TRBD2. After removal of 2 bases from V and 2 bases from J, the junction contained 16 bases not matched to a gene. Looked up from germline, CDR1 is SGHRS and CDR2 is YFSETQ. This CDR3 has 19 amino acids. CDR3 DNA sequence: TGCGCCAGCAGCTTACAACCGCCGGGACTACCAAGCACCTACAATGAGCAGTTCTTC. Protein product: CASSLQPPGLPSTYNEQFF. Combining the CDR3 with reference TRBV5-1 and TRBJ2-1 gives the whole variable domain KAGVTQTPRYLIKTRGQQVTLSCSPISGHRSVSWYQQTPGQGLQFLFEYFSETQRNKGNFPGRFSGRQFSNSRSEMNVSTLELGDSALYLCASSLQPPGLPSTYNEQFFGPGTRLTVL.

This chain connects TRBV6-2 or TRBV6-3 to TRBJ1-1; no clear D. V lost 5 bases and J lost 6, with 19 bases in between. The CDR3 totals 15 residues. Looked up from germline, CDR1 is MNHEY and CDR2 is SVGEGT. CDR3 region: CASSPDGGGTAEAFF. The CDR3 DNA is TGTGCCAGCAGTCCGGATGGAGGCGGAACAGCTGAAGCTTTCTTT.

This clone was seen once. The chain is built from TRBV5-1 and TRBJ1-2, with no clear D. Trimming left V 4 bases short and J 5 bases short, with 15 bases between. Germline V gene sequence: CDR1 SGHRS, CDR2 YFSETQ. This CDR3 is built from 14 residues. CDR3 sequence (DNA): TGCGCCAGCAGCAATTCAGGTGGCGAGTATGGCTACACCTTC. Translated: CASSNSGGEYGYTF.

The chain links TRBV19 to TRBJ2-3, with TRBD2 matching over 13 bases. This CDR3 is 18 amino acids long. Germline V CDR1 and CDR2: LNHDA, SQIVND (reference sequence). V gave up 5 bases and J gave up 2 bases; unmatched junction bases: 10. DNA for the CDR3: TGTGCCAGTAGTTTAACCAGGGGACTAGCGGGACTCACAGATACGCAGTATTTT. The encoded protein is CASSLTRGLAGLTDTQYF. The whole variable domain, remainder taken from reference TRBV19 and TRBJ2-3, is DGGITQSPKYLFRKEGQNVTLSCEQNLNHDAMYWYRQDPGQGLRLIYYSQIVNDFQKGDIAEGYSVSREKKESFPLTVTSAQKNPTAFYLCASSLTRGLAGLTDTQYFGPGTRLTVL.

The rearrangement uses TRBV11-3 and TRBJ1-1; D is uncertain. The CDR3 is made up of 15 amino acids. The germline V gene encodes CDR1 SGHNT and CDR2 YENEEA. Trimming took 6 bases from V and 0 from J, leaving 14 bases between them. CDR3 in amino acids: CASSPGFSMNTEAFF. The CDR3 nucleotides are TGTGCCAGCAGTCCCGGATTTAGCATGAACACTGAAGCTTTCTTT.

The chain carries TRBV2 and TRBJ2-1, with 7 bases fitting TRBD2. The CDR3 totals 15 residues. The trim removed 5 bases at V and 1 base at J, leaving 5 bases unmatched. Germline V gene lookup returns CDR1 SNHLY and CDR2 FYNNEI. CDR3 residues: CASSRGLESYNEQFF. DNA for the CDR3: TGTGCCAGCAGTAGAGGACTAGAATCCTACAATGAGCAGTTCTTC.

The J gene is TRBJ2-2, the V gene TRBV7-3, with a possible D match to TRBD2 (5 bases). Looked up from germline, CDR1 is SGHTA and CDR2 is FQGTGA. This CDR3 has 16 amino acids. V was trimmed by 3 bases and J by 3 bases, leaving 14 bases between them. CDR3 amino acids: CASSFTGTADTGELFF. The CDR3 region has the DNA TGTGCCAGCAGCTTCACGGGCACAGCGGACACCGGGGAGCTGTTTTTT.

This rearrangement joins TRBV27 to TRBJ1-4; D gene ambiguous. Trimming left V 3 bases short and J 0 bases short, with 8 bases between. Germline-derived CDR1 and CDR2 are MNHEY and SMNVEV (reference sequence). The CDR3 length is 15 residues. The CDR3 is CASSLRVATNEKLFF. As DNA, the CDR3 is TGTGCCAGCAGTTTGAGGGTTGCAACTAATGAAAAACTGTTTTTT.

The chain recombines TRBV24-1 with TRBJ2-5, with 11 bases fitting TRBD2. CDR1 is KGHDR, CDR2 SFDVKD, per germline. This CDR3 has 16 residues. The ends lost 9 bases at V and 1 base at J; junction bases unmatched: 9. CDR3 region: CATSRGGTSGQETQYF. In DNA form, the CDR3 reads TGTGCCACCTCAAGGGGGGGGACTAGCGGCCAAGAGACCCAGTACTTC.

The V call is TRBV18, the J call TRBJ1-2, with TRBD1 matching 7 bases. CDR1 and CDR2 (germline): KGHSH, LQKENI. The CDR3 is 12 residues long. The trim removed 2 bases at V and 6 bases at J, leaving 0 bases unmatched. CDR3 protein: CASSPDRDGYTF. In DNA form, the CDR3 reads TGTGCCAGCTCACCAGACAGGGATGGCTACACCTTC.

This chain joins TRBV7-5 and TRBJ2-1; TRBD2 is the table's D call, not checked against the DNA. TRBV7-5 is a listed pseudogene. The CDR3 length is 16 residues. CDR3 coding DNA: TGTGCCAGAAGCTTAGCGGGTCTAGTGGGCTACAATGAGCAGTTCTTC. Translation: CARSLAGLVGYNEQFF.

The J gene is TRBJ2-2, the V gene TRBV5-1; maybe TRBD1 (6 bases). V lost 4 bases and J 5 bases, leaving 15 bases between the germline ends. The CDR3 loop spans 15 amino acids. Looked up from germline, CDR1 is SGHRS and CDR2 is YFSETQ. CDR3 region: CASSSRQGGTGELFF. CDR3 nucleotide sequence: TGCGCCAGCAGCAGTAGACAAGGGGGAACCGGGGAGCTGTTTTTT. Filled out from reference TRBV5-1 and TRBJ2-2, the complete variable domain reads KAGVTQTPRYLIKTRGQQVTLSCSPISGHRSVSWYQQTPGQGLQFLFEYFSETQRNKGNFPGRFSGRQFSNSRSEMNVSTLELGDSALYLCASSSRQGGTGELFFGEGSRLTVL.

The rearrangement joins TRBV7-3 to TRBJ2-3; D perhaps matches TRBD2 (6 bases). CDR3 length equals 14 residues. Between the trimmed V and J ends, which lost 5 bases and 0 bases, there was a span of 9 bases. Germline CDR1 reads SGHTA; CDR2 reads FQGTGA. CDR3 region: CASSPGTSTDTQYF. As DNA, the CDR3 is TGTGCCAGCAGCCCTGGGACTAGCACAGATACGCAGTATTTT.

The DNA for the CDR3 is TGTGCCACCAGTGACCCTAAGACTAGCGGGAGTGACTACGAGCAGTACTTC. Translation: CATSDPKTSGSDYEQYF. The J gene is TRBJ2-7, the V gene TRBV24-1, with TRBD2 matching over 12 bases. The CDR3 has 17 amino acids. Unmatched junction bases numbered 9, after V lost 4 bases and J lost 3 bases. The germline V gene has CDR1 KGHDR and CDR2 SFDVKD.